These 6 T cell receptor beta chains were all obtained from the same sample, sequenced in a study of glioma-infiltrating T cells after dendritic cell vaccination. Measured with immunoSEQ multiplex PCR; TCRdb has only the in-frame clones, and not every one. The repertoire has tens of thousands of clones, roughly 80% of them found once; the top ten carry 6% to 8.5%. Time point reported: after dendritic cell vaccination, including at tumor progression/relapse. Material: blood, obtained after dendritic cell vaccination. The receptors derive from a human donor with glioblastoma.

The chain carries TRBV29-1 and TRBJ2-1, with D possibly TRBD2 on 5 matching bases. Per germline, CDR1 SQVTM and CDR2 ANQGSEA. The length of the CDR3 is 12 residues. V was shortened by 4 bases and J by 6 bases, with 10 bases between the two germline ends. The CDR3 nucleotides are TGCAGCGTTGGGCCGACTACCAATGAGCAGTTCTTC. Protein: CSVGPTTNEQFF.

The table lists this clone with a few counts. The chain employs TRBV9 and TRBJ1-1; TRBD1 matches 7 bases. In germline, CDR1 is SGDLS, CDR2 YYNGEE. The CDR3 is made up of 15 amino acids. Unmatched junction bases numbered 8, after V lost 3 bases and J lost 3 bases. This CDR3 reads CASSEGRGRDTEAFF. The CDR3 nucleotides are TGTGCCAGCAGCGAGGGTAGGGGGCGCGACACTGAAGCTTTCTTT.

The genes are TRBV5-5 and TRBJ1-6, with 7 positions matching TRBD1. J was trimmed by 0 bases and V by 7 bases; bases with no gene match: 4. The CDR3 extends over 15 amino acids. CDR1 and CDR2 (germline): SGHKS, YYEKEE (reference sequence). The CDR3 protein is CASRTGSSYNSPLHF. Written as DNA, the CDR3 is TGTGCCAGCCGGACAGGAAGCTCCTATAATTCACCCCTCCACTTT.

The chain has TRBV14 and TRBJ2-7; tentative D call: TRBD2 (6 bases). The CDR3 length is 13 residues. The ends were cut back, 2 bases at V and 6 bases at J, with 11 bases in the middle. From germline, CDR1 is SGHDN and CDR2 FVKESK. The CDR3 nucleotides read TGTGCCAGCAGCCAACAGGGAGGAGGCGAGCAGTACTTC. It is translated as CASSQQGGGEQYF. Filled out from reference TRBV14 and TRBJ2-7, the complete variable domain reads EAGVTQFPSHSVIEKGQTVTLRCDPISGHDNLYWYRRVMGKEIKFLLHFVKESKQDESGMPNNRFLAERTGGTYSTLKVQPAELEDSGVYFCASSQQGGGEQYFGPGTRLTVT.

The genes are TRBV13 and TRBJ1-2, with D possibly being TRBD1 (6 bases). Trimming stripped 3 bases from V and 4 bases from J, with 15 bases between. The CDR3 extends over 15 amino acids. CDR1 and CDR2 (germline): PRHDT, FYEKMQ (reference sequence). CDR3 DNA: TGTGCCAGCAGCTTCCGGGCGGGGGCTACCTATGGCTACACCTTC. This encodes CASSFRAGATYGYTF. The variable domain in full, completed from reference TRBV13 and TRBJ1-2, reads AAGVIQSPRHLIKEKRETATLKCYPIPRHDTVYWYQQGPGQDPQFLISFYEKMQSDKGSIPDRFSAQQFSDYHSELNMSSLELGDSALYFCASSFRAGATYGYTFGSGTRLTVV.

The V and J genes are TRBV19 and TRBJ2-1; 9 nucleotides align to TRBD1. The J segment lost 10 bases and the V segment lost 4 bases, leaving 8 bases of the junction unmatched. Germline V gene sequence: CDR1 LNHDA, CDR2 SQIVND (reference sequence). This CDR3 has 14 residues. The CDR3 coding sequence is TGTGCCAGTAGTACCCTTGGGACAGGGAGCGAGCAGTTCTTC. Translating it yields CASSTLGTGSEQFF. Full variable domain (remainder filled in from reference TRBV19 and TRBJ2-1): DGGITQSPKYLFRKEGQNVTLSCEQNLNHDAMYWYRQDPGQGLRLIYYSQIVNDFQKGDIAEGYSVSREKKESFPLTVTSAQKNPTAFYLCASSTLGTGSEQFFGPGTRLTVL.